This TCR beta chain was captured by sequencing in a study of blood T cells in healthy people across ages. Study-wide results and caveats: Age brought a roughly linear fall in TCR beta diversity measured per million T cells.

Germline-derived CDR1 and CDR2 are LNHNV and YYDKDF (reference sequence). After removal of 9 bases from V and 2 bases from J, the junction contained 16 bases not matched to a gene. The CDR3 length is 16 residues. With a J-beta primer mix and a sample-barcoded 5' primer, a second PCR ran 7 to 11 cycles. TCRdb itself ran the 5' RACE reads through MiXCR, one entry per CDR3 protein. The sample lists hundreds of thousands of distinct CDR3 sequences, 58% occurring once. This clonotype came up a few times. Antigen specificity is unknown. The TCR comes from a man aged 25 to 45 in good health. The J gene is TRBJ2-7, the V gene TRBV15; 7 bases match TRBD2. The sequenced material came from blood. CDR3 DNA: TGTGCCACGCTCCCGGATGGCGGGAGCCTCCCCTACGAGCAGTACTTC. This sequence encodes CATLPDGGSLPYEQYF.